The next 8 T cell receptor beta chains were all read from a single sample in a study. One entry per CDR3 protein results from TCRdb running MiXCR on the 5' RACE reads. The repertoire holds about 50,000 distinct CDR3 sequences, with more than 15% as singletons. Specimen: naive CD4+ T cells sorted from blood. The subset is: naive CD4+ T cells, CD4+CD45RA+CD25-. These receptors all come from a female donor with breast cancer.

This clonotype occurred a few times. CDR3 amino acids: CASNSRGVPEAFF. CDR3 sequence (DNA): TGTGCCAGTAACTCTAGGGGGGTCCCTGAAGCTTTCTTT. V is TRBV19 and J is TRBJ1-1, with a tentative D call TRBD1 (6 bases). V gave up 7 bases and J gave up 6 bases, with 15 bases separating them. The CDR3 is made up of 13 amino acids. Germline loops: CDR1 LNHDA, CDR2 SQIVND (reference sequence).

There are a few counts of this clonotype. A read error may produce the germline difference seen at one junction end. V is TRBV27 and J is TRBJ1-1, with D perhaps TRBD1 (5 bases). Germline CDR1 and CDR2: MNHEY and SMNVEV (reference sequence). CDR3 length equals 16 residues. Written as DNA, the CDR3 is TGTGCCAGCAGTACACCAGGCGGGACTGTGGGGACTGAAGTTTTCTTT. As protein: CASSTPGGTVGTEVFF.

The rearrangement uses TRBV5-1 and TRBJ2-5, with a tentative D call TRBD1 (5 bases). Germline CDR1 and CDR2: SGHRS and YFSETQ. The V end was cut by 0 bases, the J end by 13 bases, with 13 bases between. This CDR3 is built from 12 residues. CDR3 region: CASSLGARQMYF. Here the CDR3 DNA reads TGCGCCAGCAGCTTGGGGGCGAGACAGATGTACTTC.

In this sample, this clonotype turned up many times. DNA for the CDR3: TGTGCCATCAGAGGAGGGACGAACAATAATTCACCCCTCCACTTT. It codes for CAIRGGTNNNSPLHF. This rearrangement joins TRBV10-3 to TRBJ1-6, with D possibly matching TRBD1 (5 bases). Trimming removed 6 bases at V and 5 bases at J, with 14 bases between. This CDR3 has 15 residues. The germline gives CDR1 ENHRY, CDR2 SYGVKD.

A word on this clonotype: Sequence at one end of the junction differs from germline and may be a read error. J is TRBJ2-7 and V is TRBV12-3 or TRBV12-4; no definite D call. The CDR3 has 14 amino acids. The CDR3, as DNA: TGTGCCAGCAGCCCTTTCAGGACCTCCTACGAGCGGTACTTC. This codes for CASSPFRTSYERYF.

This clonotype appeared many times. This sequence joins TRBV7-8 and TRBJ2-5; TRBD1 might be the D (5 bases). The CDR3 contains 12 residues. Germline V gives CDR1 SGHVS, CDR2 FQNEAQ. Trimming left V 3 bases short and J 5 bases short, with 7 bases between. CDR3 sequence reads: CASSFNRETQYF. The DNA for the CDR3 is TGTGCCAGCAGCTTTAACAGGGAGACCCAGTACTTC.

The rearrangement joins TRBV11-2 to TRBJ2-5; the match to TRBD1 covers 7 bases. CDR1 and CDR2 (germline): SGHAT, FQNNGV. Trimming took 1 base from V and 1 from J; bases not matched to a gene: 0. CDR3 length equals 14 residues. The CDR3 spells CASSLGTGQETQYF. Here the CDR3 DNA reads TGTGCCAGCAGCTTAGGGACAGGCCAAGAGACCCAGTACTTC.

J is TRBJ2-1 and V is TRBV7-2; 9 bases are a match to TRBD1. V was clipped by 5 bases and J by 4 bases; unmatched bases: 6. CDR1 and CDR2 from the germline V gene are SGHTA and FQGNSA. The CDR3 contains 15 residues. The CDR3 sequence: CASSLATGGYNEQFF. The CDR3 bases are TGTGCCAGCAGCCTGGCGACAGGGGGGTACAATGAGCAGTTCTTC.